These 16 T cell receptor beta chains were sequenced from one sample in a study of shared clonotypes between healthy human individuals. TCRdb's table, derived via immunoSEQ multiplex PCR, lists solely in-frame clones and lacks some. The sample shows 2 million to 2.5 million clones, approximately 93% of them seen only once. The sequencing input was naive CD4+ T cells from PBMCs. The subset: CD45RA+ positively selected. The receptors derive from a man aged 18 to 35 in good health. Some clones in this sample may be carry-over from other donors' samples.

The rearrangement links TRBV7-8 to TRBJ2-7, with TRBD2 identical over 7 bases. J lost 2 bases, V lost 8 bases, and 9 bases had no gene match. Per germline, CDR1 SGHVS and CDR2 FQNEAQ. This CDR3 region has 14 residues. The CDR3 DNA follows: TGTGCCAGCCGTCCTAGCGGTTCTCCCTACGAGCAGTACTTC. Protein: CASRPSGSPYEQYF.

The J gene is TRBJ2-5, the V gene TRBV19, with D possibly matching TRBD2 (6 bases). V was shortened by 4 bases and J by 1 base, with 16 bases between the two germline ends. From germline, CDR1 is LNHDA and CDR2 SQIVND (reference sequence). The CDR3 runs to 16 residues. In DNA, the CDR3 is TGTGCCAGTAGTAAGGGGAGGATTTCAGCCCAAGAGACCCAGTACTTC. Protein product: CASSKGRISAQETQYF.

The rearrangement links TRBV5-4 to TRBJ2-5; D ambiguous. The V end lost 0 bases, the J end lost 4 bases, and 13 bases lay between the germline ends. This CDR3 spans 15 amino acids. Germline V gene sequence: CDR1 SGHNT, CDR2 YYREEE (reference sequence). Here the CDR3 DNA reads TGTGCCAGCAGCTTGGCCGAAAAGGGTGGAGAGACCCAGTACTTC. Protein: CASSLAEKGGETQYF.

This clone has only a few counts. This CDR3 is also generated by other DNA sequences in the sample. The V and J genes are TRBV28 and TRBJ2-5; possibly TRBD2 for D (6 bases). The CDR3 has 13 amino acids. CDR1 is MDHEN, CDR2 SYDVKM, per germline. Trimming left V 2 bases short and J 5 bases short, with 9 bases between. CDR3 nucleotides: TGTGCCAGCAGTTTAGGAGGGGAGGAGACCCAGTACTTC. Translating it yields CASSLGGEETQYF.

The V gene is TRBV28, the J gene TRBJ1-3; no firm D call. Germline-derived CDR1 and CDR2 are MDHEN and SYDVKM. V was clipped by 5 bases and J by 0 bases, with 14 bases between them. The CDR3 consists of 16 residues. The CDR3 is CASSLPGVGSGNTIYF. CDR3 nucleotide sequence: TGTGCCAGCAGTCTCCCTGGGGTCGGCTCTGGAAACACCATATATTTT. Looking up the rest from reference TRBV28 and TRBJ1-3 gives the full variable domain: DVKVTQSSRYLVKRTGEKVFLECVQDMDHENMFWYRQDPGLGLRLIYFSYDVKMKEKGDIPEGYSVSREKKERFSLILESASTNQTSMYLCASSLPGVGSGNTIYFGEGSWLTVV.

A remark on this clone: At the DNA level, this CDR3 is encoded by other sequences in the same sample as well. The V gene is TRBV11-2, the J gene TRBJ2-7; D is unclear. Trimming took 1 base from V and 0 from J, leaving 7 bases between them. CDR3 length equals 14 residues. From germline, CDR1 is SGHAT and CDR2 FQNNGV. In DNA, the CDR3 is TGTGCCAGCAGCTTAGGTCTAACCTCCTACGAGCAGTACTTC. Encoded protein: CASSLGLTSYEQYF. The full variable domain, with the rest looked up from reference TRBV11-2 and TRBJ2-7, is EAGVAQSPRYKIIEKRQSVAFWCNPISGHATLYWYQQILGQGPKLLIQFQNNGVVDDSQLPKDRFSAERLKGVDSTLKIQPAKLEDSAVYLCASSLGLTSYEQYFGPGTRLTVT.

The chain has TRBV19 and TRBJ2-1; 8 bases line up with TRBD1. J lost 9 bases, V lost 5 bases, and 3 bases had no gene match. The CDR3 runs 12 residues. From germline, CDR1 is LNHDA and CDR2 SQIVND (reference sequence). Here the CDR3 DNA reads TGTGCCAGTAGTCGACAGGGGCTTGAGCAGTTCTTC. Translated, it gives CASSRQGLEQFF.

The genes are TRBV11-2 and TRBJ2-3, with TRBD1 as a possible D gene (5 bases). There are 13 residues in the CDR3. Germline V gene sequence: CDR1 SGHAT, CDR2 FQNNGV. The V and J ends lost 1 base and 13 bases respectively, with 15 bases between them. The CDR3 DNA is TGTGCCAGCAGCTTAGGGGGCCCAGGGCATAAGTATTTT. This encodes CASSLGGPGHKYF.

The genes are TRBV7-2 and TRBJ1-1, with D unresolved. The germline CDR1 and CDR2 sequences are SGHTA and FQGNSA. V lost 10 bases, J lost 0 bases, and 12 bases lay in between. CDR3 size: 13 residues. As DNA, the CDR3 is TGTGCCACCGGGGAGCACATGAACACTGAAGCTTTCTTT. Encoded protein: CATGEHMNTEAFF. The full variable domain, with the rest looked up from reference TRBV7-2 and TRBJ1-1, is GAGVSQSPSNKVTEKGKDVELRCDPISGHTALYWYRQSLGQGLEFLIYFQGNSAPDKSGLPSDRFSAERTGGSVSTLTIQRTQQEDSAVYLCATGEHMNTEAFFGQGTRLTVV.

This chain joins TRBV19 and TRBJ1-4, with TRBD1 as a possible D gene (5 bases). The V and J ends lost 4 bases and 8 bases respectively, with 20 bases between them. This CDR3 has 16 amino acids. Germline assignment: CDR1 LNHDA and CDR2 SQIVND (reference sequence). DNA of the CDR3: TGTGCCAGTAGTAGGACGGGACTCCAGCCTGGGGAAAAACTGTTTTTT. Amino acids: CASSRTGLQPGEKLFF.

Worth noting for this clone: Additional DNA sequences in this sample encode the identical CDR3. V and J are TRBV7-2 and TRBJ2-2; D gene uncertain. The V end was cut by 3 bases, the J end by 2 bases, with 4 bases between. There are 13 residues in the CDR3. Germline-derived CDR1 and CDR2 are SGHTA and FQGNSA. Here the CDR3 DNA reads TGTGCCAGCAGCTTCCTTAACACCGGGGAGCTGTTTTTT. Translating it yields CASSFLNTGELFF.

The chain combines TRBV5-8 with TRBJ2-1, with 12 bases that match TRBD2. Unmatched junction bases numbered 11, after V lost 0 bases and J lost 10 bases. Germline lookup yields CDR1 SGHTS and CDR2 YDEGEE. The CDR3 runs 17 residues. The CDR3 reads CASSLVISSGRAREQFF. CDR3 in DNA: TGTGCCAGCAGCTTGGTTATTTCTAGCGGGAGGGCCAGGGAGCAGTTCTTC.

The genes are TRBV7-3 and TRBJ2-3; 9 nucleotides match TRBD2. Trimming cost V 6 bases and J 3 bases; bases outside gene matches: 4. Germline loops: CDR1 SGHTA, CDR2 FQGTGA. The CDR3 spans 14 residues. The CDR3 DNA reads TGTGCCAGCAGACTAACTAGCGGGACAGATACGCAGTATTTT. Encoded protein: CASRLTSGTDTQYF.

This clone was seen only a few times. In DNA, the CDR3 is TGTGCCAGCAGCTTAACCCCCGCAGATACGCAGTATTTT. As protein: CASSLTPADTQYF. V is TRBV7-3 and J is TRBJ2-3; no clear D. Germline lookup yields CDR1 SGHTA and CDR2 FQGTGA. V was cut by 0 bases and J by 4 bases, with 5 bases left in between. The CDR3 contains 13 residues. The full variable domain, its missing parts supplied by reference TRBV7-3 and TRBJ2-3, is GAGVSQTPSNKVTEKGKYVELRCDPISGHTALYWYRQSLGQGPEFLIYFQGTGAADDSGLPNDRFFAVRPEGSVSTLKIQRTERGDSAVYLCASSLTPADTQYFGPGTRLTVL.

The rearrangement links TRBV29-1 to TRBJ2-1, with 8 bases identical to TRBD1. Trimming removed 7 bases from V and 8 bases from J; junction bases left unmatched: 10. Germline lookup yields CDR1 SQVTM and CDR2 ANQGSEA. The CDR3 has 13 amino acids. The CDR3 loop is CSARDRPGDEQFF. The DNA for the CDR3 is TGCAGCGCAAGGGACAGGCCTGGCGATGAGCAGTTCTTC.

The rearrangement joins TRBV4-1 to TRBJ2-4, with D uncertain. Germline V gives CDR1 MGHRA, CDR2 YSYEKL. CDR3 length equals 14 residues. V was pared by 0 bases and J by 7 bases, with 10 bases between. CDR3 in DNA: TGCGCCAGCAGCCAAGAGCTCAGGCGGAACATTCAGTACTTC. This gives the protein CASSQELRRNIQYF.